The rows below give T cell receptor beta chains drawn from one sample of a study of Tregs in tolerant kidney transplant recipients. Measured with immunoSEQ multiplex PCR; TCRdb has only the in-frame clones, and not every one. This repertoire shows 50,000 to 65,000 clones, around 87% found once; its top ten account for around 4%. The sequencing used CD4+ T cells from blood (PBMCs), collected 6 months after the transplant. These receptors were taken from a human patient who received a combined kidney and bone marrow transplant. T cells may partly derive from the graft donor. The CDR3 runs from the conserved cysteine through the conserved F or W. The order of the fields is J gene, V gene, D gene, CDR3 DNA, CDR3 protein. D genes are given only for firm matches.

j_call: TRBJ2-3; v_call: TRBV14; d_call: -; cdr3_nt: TGTGCCAGCAGCCCCTTGGGCGGGTGGAGCACAGATACGCAGTATTTT; cdr3_aa: CASSPLGGWSTDTQYF
j_call: TRBJ1-5; v_call: TRBV18; d_call: -; cdr3_nt: TGTGCCAGCTCAACGACATCAAATAGCAATCAGCCCCAGCATTTT; cdr3_aa: CASSTTSNSNQPQHF
j_call: TRBJ2-5; v_call: TRBV6-6; d_call: -; cdr3_nt: TGTGCCAGCAGTCCCCGGACATCCATCCAAGAGACCCAGTACTTC; cdr3_aa: CASSPRTSIQETQYF
j_call: TRBJ2-5; v_call: TRBV10-3; d_call: -; cdr3_nt: TGTGCCATCAGCCTTCATCCTATAGACAGAGAGACCCAGTACTTC; cdr3_aa: CAISLHPIDRETQYF
j_call: TRBJ2-7; v_call: TRBV13; d_call: TRBD2; cdr3_nt: TGTGCCAGCAGCTTAGATTTACGGCTAGCGGGAGGGTTCTACGAGCAGTACTTC; cdr3_aa: CASSLDLRLAGGFYEQYF
j_call: TRBJ2-1; v_call: TRBV4-1; d_call: -; cdr3_nt: TGCGCCTCCCGGGACAATGAGCAGTTCTTC; cdr3_aa: CASRDNEQFF
j_call: TRBJ1-4; v_call: TRBV9; d_call: -; cdr3_nt: TGTGCCAGCAGCGTAAGCGGGGAAAAACTGTTTTTT; cdr3_aa: CASSVSGEKLFF
j_call: TRBJ1-2; v_call: TRBV4-3; d_call: -; cdr3_nt: TGCGCCAGCAGCCCTCAAACAGGGCAGCAAGGAATATCTAACTATGGCTACACCTTC; cdr3_aa: CASSPQTGQQGISNYGYTF
j_call: TRBJ1-5; v_call: TRBV19; d_call: -; cdr3_nt: TGTGCCAGTAGTATAGCAGGAGGGGGCAATCAGCCCCAGCATTTT; cdr3_aa: CASSIAGGGNQPQHF
j_call: TRBJ1-3; v_call: TRBV5-1; d_call: TRBD1; cdr3_nt: TGCGCCAGCAGCTTATATGGACAGGACTCTGGAAACACCATATATTTT; cdr3_aa: CASSLYGQDSGNTIYF
j_call: TRBJ1-6; v_call: TRBV11-1; d_call: -; cdr3_nt: TGTGCCAGCAGAGGAGGGAGCTCCTATAATTCACCCCTCCACTTT; cdr3_aa: CASRGGSSYNSPLHF
j_call: TRBJ2-5; v_call: TRBV7-2; d_call: -; cdr3_nt: TGTGCCAGCAGCTTAACCAGAGAGACCCAGTACTTC; cdr3_aa: CASSLTRETQYF
j_call: TRBJ2-3; v_call: TRBV10-3; d_call: TRBD1; cdr3_nt: TGTGCCATCAGGGGATTTCATGCGACAGGGCGCGGAGATACGCAGTATTTT; cdr3_aa: CAIRGFHATGRGDTQYF
j_call: TRBJ1-5; v_call: TRBV6-1; d_call: TRBD1; cdr3_nt: TGTGCCAGCAGTGCTTTACAGGGGGAAAGTCAGCCCCAGCATTTT; cdr3_aa: CASSALQGESQPQHF
j_call: TRBJ2-1; v_call: TRBV7-8; d_call: -; cdr3_nt: TGTGCCAGCAGGGCAAAGGCCGCGGTGGGGGCGGATGAGCAGTTCTTC; cdr3_aa: CASRAKAAVGADEQFF